This TCR beta chain was sequenced during a study of Tregs in tolerant kidney transplant recipients. Mixed chimerism was transient after nonmyeloablative marrow transplants from related graft donors. Clones were sequenced by immunoSEQ multiplex PCR, and TCRdb holds only the in-frame ones, with some missing. The table includes approximately 60,000 clones, 70% to 90% detected once. The CDR3 covers 16 residues. V lost 1 base and J 6 bases, leaving 18 bases between the germline ends. Germline V lookup: CDR1 SGHVS, CDR2 FNYEAQ. Study-level findings and limits: Antigen-driven expansion was suggested because donor-specific Tregs expanded more than all Tregs in tolerant patients. Activated donor B cell expansion appeared to reveal the most relevant donor-specific TCRbeta repertoire.

Notes on this clone: The antigen is not known.

The starting material was CD4+ T cells from blood (PBMCs), obtained 6 months after the transplant. The rearrangement uses TRBV7-6 and TRBJ2-5, with D perhaps TRBD2 (5 bases). The TCR was taken from a human patient who received a combined kidney and bone marrow transplant. Some of the T cells may derive from the graft donor. The CDR3 nucleotides read TGTGCCAGCAGCTTAGTGCGGCCAGACGGGGAACAGACCCAGTACTTC. Amino acid sequence: CASSLVRPDGEQTQYF.